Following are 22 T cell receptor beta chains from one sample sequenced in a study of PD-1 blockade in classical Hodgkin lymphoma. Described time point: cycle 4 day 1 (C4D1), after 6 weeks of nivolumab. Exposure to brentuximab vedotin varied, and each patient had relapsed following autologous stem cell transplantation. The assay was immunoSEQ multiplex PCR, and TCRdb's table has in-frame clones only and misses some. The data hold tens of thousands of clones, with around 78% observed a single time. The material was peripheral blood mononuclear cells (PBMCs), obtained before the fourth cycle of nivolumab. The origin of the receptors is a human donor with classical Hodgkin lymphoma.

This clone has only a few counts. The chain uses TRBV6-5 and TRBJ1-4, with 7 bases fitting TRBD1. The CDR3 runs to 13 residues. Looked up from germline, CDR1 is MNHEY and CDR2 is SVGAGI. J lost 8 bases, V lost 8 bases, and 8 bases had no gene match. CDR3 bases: TGTGCCAGCGGCCCCCAGGGGGAGGAAAAACTGTTTTTT. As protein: CASGPQGEEKLFF.

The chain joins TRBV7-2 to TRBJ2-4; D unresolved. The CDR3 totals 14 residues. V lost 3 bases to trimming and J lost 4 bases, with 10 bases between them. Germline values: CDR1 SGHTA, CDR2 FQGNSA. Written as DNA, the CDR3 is TGTGCCAGCAGCTTGGGCAGGACGAAAAACATTCAGTACTTC. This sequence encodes CASSLGRTKNIQYF.

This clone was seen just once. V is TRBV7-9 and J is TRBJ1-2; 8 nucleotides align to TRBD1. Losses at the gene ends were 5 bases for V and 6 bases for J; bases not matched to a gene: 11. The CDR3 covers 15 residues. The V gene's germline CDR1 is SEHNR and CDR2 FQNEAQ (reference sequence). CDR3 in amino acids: CASSPQGASFNGYTF. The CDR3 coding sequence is TGTGCCAGCAGCCCGCAGGGGGCGAGTTTTAATGGCTACACCTTC.

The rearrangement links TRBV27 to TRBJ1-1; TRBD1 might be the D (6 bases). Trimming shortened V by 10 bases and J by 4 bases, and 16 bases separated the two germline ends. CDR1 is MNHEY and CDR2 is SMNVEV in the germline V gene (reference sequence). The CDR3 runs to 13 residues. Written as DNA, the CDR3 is TGTGCCAACCGGGCAGGGGCGAGCACTGAAGCTTTCTTT. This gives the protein CANRAGASTEAFF.

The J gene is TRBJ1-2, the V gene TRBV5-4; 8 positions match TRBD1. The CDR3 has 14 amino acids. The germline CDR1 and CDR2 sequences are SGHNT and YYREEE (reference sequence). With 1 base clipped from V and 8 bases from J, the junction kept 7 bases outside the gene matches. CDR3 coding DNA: TGTGCCAGCAGCTTGTGGCTAGGACAGGGAGGCTACACCTTC. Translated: CASSLWLGQGGYTF.

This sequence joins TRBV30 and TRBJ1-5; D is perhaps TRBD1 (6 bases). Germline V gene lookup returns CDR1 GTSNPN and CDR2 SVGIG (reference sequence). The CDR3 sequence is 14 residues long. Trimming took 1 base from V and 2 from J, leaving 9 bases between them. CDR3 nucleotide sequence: TGTGCCTGGAGTGGGGGGGCCGGCAATCAGCCCCAGCATTTT. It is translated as CAWSGGAGNQPQHF.

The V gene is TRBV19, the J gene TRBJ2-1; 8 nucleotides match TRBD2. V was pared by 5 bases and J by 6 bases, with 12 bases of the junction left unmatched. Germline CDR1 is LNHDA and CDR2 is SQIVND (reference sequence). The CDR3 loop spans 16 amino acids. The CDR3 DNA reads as TGTGCCAGTAGTTTCCCCTCCGGGACTAGGGCCAATGAGCAGTTCTTC. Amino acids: CASSFPSGTRANEQFF.

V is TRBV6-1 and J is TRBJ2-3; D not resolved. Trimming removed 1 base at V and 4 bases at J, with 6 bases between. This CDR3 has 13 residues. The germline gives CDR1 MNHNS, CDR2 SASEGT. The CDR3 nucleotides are TGTGCCAGCAGTGAAGAAGGTGCAGATACGCAGTATTTT. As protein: CASSEEGADTQYF.

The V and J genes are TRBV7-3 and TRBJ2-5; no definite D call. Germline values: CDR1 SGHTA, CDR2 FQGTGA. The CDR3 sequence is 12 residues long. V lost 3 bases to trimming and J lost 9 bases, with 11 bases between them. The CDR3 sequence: CASSLPGRAQYF. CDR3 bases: TGTGCCAGCAGCTTGCCCGGACGGGCCCAGTACTTC.

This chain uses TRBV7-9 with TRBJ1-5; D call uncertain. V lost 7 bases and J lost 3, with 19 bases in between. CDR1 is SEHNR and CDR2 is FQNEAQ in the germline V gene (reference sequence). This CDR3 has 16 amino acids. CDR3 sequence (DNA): TGTGCCAGCACCTCGGACTTTGTTGGGATCAATCAGCCCCAGCATTTT. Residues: CASTSDFVGINQPQHF.

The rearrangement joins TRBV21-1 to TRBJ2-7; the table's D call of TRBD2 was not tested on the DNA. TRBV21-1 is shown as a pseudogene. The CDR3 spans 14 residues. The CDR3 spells CASSKEEGAREQYF. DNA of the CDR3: TGTGCCAGCAGCAAAGAAGAAGGAGCCCGCGAGCAGTACTTC.

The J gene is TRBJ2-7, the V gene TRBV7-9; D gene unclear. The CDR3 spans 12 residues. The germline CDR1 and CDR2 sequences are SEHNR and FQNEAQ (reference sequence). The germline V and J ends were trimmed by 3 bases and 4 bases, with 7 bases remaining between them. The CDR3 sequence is CASSLNMYEQYF. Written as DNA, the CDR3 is TGTGCCAGCAGCTTGAACATGTACGAGCAGTACTTC. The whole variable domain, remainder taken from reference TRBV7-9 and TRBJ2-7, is DTGVSQNPRHKITKRGQNVTFRCDPISEHNRLYWYRQTLGQGPEFLTYFQNEAQLEKSRLLSDRFSAERPKGSFSTLEIQRTEQGDSAMYLCASSLNMYEQYFGPGTRLTVT.

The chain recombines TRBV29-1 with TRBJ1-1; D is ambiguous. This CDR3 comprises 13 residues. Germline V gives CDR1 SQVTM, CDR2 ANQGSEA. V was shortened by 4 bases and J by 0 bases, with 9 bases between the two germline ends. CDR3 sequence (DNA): TGCAGCGTTGTGTACAGTATGAACACTGAAGCTTTCTTT. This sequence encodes CSVVYSMNTEAFF.

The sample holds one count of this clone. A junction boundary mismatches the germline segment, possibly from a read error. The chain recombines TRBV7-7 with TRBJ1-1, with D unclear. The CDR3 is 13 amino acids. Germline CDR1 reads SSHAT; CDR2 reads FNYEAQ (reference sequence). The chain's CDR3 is CASSFAQNTEAFF. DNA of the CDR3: TGTGCTAGCAGCTTCGCCCAAAACACTGAAGCTTTCTTT.

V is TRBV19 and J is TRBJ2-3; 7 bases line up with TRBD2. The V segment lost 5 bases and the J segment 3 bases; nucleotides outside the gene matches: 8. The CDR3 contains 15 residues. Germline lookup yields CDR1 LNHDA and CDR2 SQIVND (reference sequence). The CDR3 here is CASSRTSGGTDTQYF. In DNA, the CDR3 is TGTGCCAGTAGTCGGACCTCCGGGGGGACAGATACGCAGTATTTT.

The CDR3 region is CASSEDRLVGRAQYF. For the CDR3, the DNA is TGTGCCAGCAGTGAAGATCGTTTAGTCGGTCGGGCCCAGTACTTC. The chain is built from TRBV25-1 and TRBJ2-5; D not resolved. Trimming removed 2 bases at V and 9 bases at J, with 19 bases between. Germline lookup yields CDR1 MGHDK and CDR2 SYGVNS. The length of the CDR3 is 15 residues.

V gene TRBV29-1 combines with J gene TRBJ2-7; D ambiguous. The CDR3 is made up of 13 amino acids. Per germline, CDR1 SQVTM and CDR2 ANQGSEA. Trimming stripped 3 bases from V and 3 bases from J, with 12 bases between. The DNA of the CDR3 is TGCAGCGTTGAGGGGATCTCGAGCTACGAGCAGTACTTC. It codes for CSVEGISSYEQYF.

CDR3 protein: CAIKTGEGSTEAFF. In DNA form, the CDR3 reads TGTGCCATCAAGACAGGGGAAGGGAGCACTGAAGCTTTCTTT. The rearrangement links TRBV10-3 to TRBJ1-1; 8 bases line up with TRBD1. Trimming took 7 bases from V and 4 from J; bases not matched to a gene: 8. CDR3 length equals 14 residues. Germline V gives CDR1 ENHRY, CDR2 SYGVKD.

CDR3 sequence: CASSLGGRGDYGYTF. In DNA form, the CDR3 reads TGCGCCAGCAGCTTGGGAGGGAGGGGAGACTATGGCTACACCTTC. The V gene is TRBV5-1, the J gene TRBJ1-2; tentative D call: TRBD1 (5 bases). The CDR3 is 15 amino acids. V was clipped by 0 bases and J by 3 bases, with 12 bases between them. Per the germline V gene, CDR1 is SGHRS and CDR2 is YFSETQ.

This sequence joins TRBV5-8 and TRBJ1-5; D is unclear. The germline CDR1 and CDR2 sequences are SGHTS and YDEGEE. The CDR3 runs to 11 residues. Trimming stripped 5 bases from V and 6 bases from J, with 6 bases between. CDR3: CASRYSQPQHF. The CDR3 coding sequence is TGTGCCAGCAGATACTCTCAGCCCCAGCATTTT.

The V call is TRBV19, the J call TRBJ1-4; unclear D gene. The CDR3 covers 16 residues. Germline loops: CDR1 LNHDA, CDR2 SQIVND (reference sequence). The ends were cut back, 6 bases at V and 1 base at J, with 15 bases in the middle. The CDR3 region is CASSVHGGGTNEKLFF. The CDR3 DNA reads TGTGCCAGTAGCGTCCACGGAGGAGGAACTAATGAAAAACTGTTTTTT. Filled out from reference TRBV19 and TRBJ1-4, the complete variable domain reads DGGITQSPKYLFRKEGQNVTLSCEQNLNHDAMYWYRQDPGQGLRLIYYSQIVNDFQKGDIAEGYSVSREKKESFPLTVTSAQKNPTAFYLCASSVHGGGTNEKLFFGSGTQLSVL.

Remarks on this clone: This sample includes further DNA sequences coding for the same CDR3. DNA of the CDR3: TGTGCCAGTAGTCCACGGACTGGACGGGAGACCCAGTACTTC. Its protein product is CASSPRTGRETQYF. The rearrangement joins TRBV19 to TRBJ2-5, with TRBD2 as a possible D gene (5 bases). The CDR3 spans 14 residues. V was trimmed by 5 bases and J by 5 bases, leaving 15 bases between them. The V gene's germline CDR1 is LNHDA and CDR2 SQIVND (reference sequence).